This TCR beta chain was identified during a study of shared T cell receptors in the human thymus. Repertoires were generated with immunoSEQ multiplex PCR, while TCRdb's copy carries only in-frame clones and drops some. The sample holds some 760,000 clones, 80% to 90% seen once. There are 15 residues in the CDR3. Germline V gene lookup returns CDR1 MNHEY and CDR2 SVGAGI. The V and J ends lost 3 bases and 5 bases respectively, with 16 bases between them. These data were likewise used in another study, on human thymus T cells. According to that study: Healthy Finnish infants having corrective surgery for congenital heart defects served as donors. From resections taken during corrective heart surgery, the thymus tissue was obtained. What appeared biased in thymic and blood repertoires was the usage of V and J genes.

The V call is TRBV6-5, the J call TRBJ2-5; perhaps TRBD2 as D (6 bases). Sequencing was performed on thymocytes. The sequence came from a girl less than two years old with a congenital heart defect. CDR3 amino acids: CASSYRGTGGETQYF. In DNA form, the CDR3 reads TGTGCCAGCAGTTATCGCGGGACTGGGGGTGAGACCCAGTACTTC.